One sample yielded the 20 T cell receptor beta chains listed below, sequenced in a study of CD4 T cells in relation to SARS-CoV-2 and coronaviruses. Antigens for these TCRs are unknown. Produced via immunoSEQ multiplex PCR; TCRdb's table is partial and in-frame only. The sample records about 36,000 clones, 70% to 80% being singletons. Material for sequencing was memory CD4+ T cells from PBMCs, cultured in vitro. All receptors derive from an adult with COVID-19.

The chain couples TRBV5-4 to TRBJ2-5; 12 bases are shared with TRBD1. The CDR3 covers 15 residues. Trimming took 4 bases from V and 5 from J; bases not matched to a gene: 6. Per the germline V gene, CDR1 is SGHNT and CDR2 is YYREEE (reference sequence). The CDR3 DNA is TGTGCCAGCAGCCGGGACAGGGGGCGCATGGAGACCCAGTACTTC. It yields the protein CASSRDRGRMETQYF.

The chain recombines TRBV7-2 with TRBJ1-6; D remains ambiguous. The germline V and J ends were trimmed by 5 bases and 4 bases, with 18 bases remaining between them. The CDR3 has 17 residues. Germline V CDR1 and CDR2: SGHTA, FQGNSA. CDR3 sequence: CASSQESRRWYNSPLHF. The DNA of the CDR3 is TGTGCCAGCAGCCAAGAATCCCGACGGTGGTATAATTCACCCCTCCACTTT.

The rearrangement links TRBV30 to TRBJ2-3; 10 bases match TRBD2. Germline CDR1 GTSNPN, CDR2 SVGIG (reference sequence). The ends lost 4 bases at V and 5 bases at J; junction bases unmatched: 6. There are 14 residues in the CDR3. This CDR3 is CAWNRAGGGDTQYF. The CDR3 region has the DNA TGTGCCTGGAATAGAGCGGGAGGGGGAGATACGCAGTATTTT.

The V gene is TRBV28, the J gene TRBJ2-3, with D maybe TRBD2 (5 bases). Looked up from germline, CDR1 is MDHEN and CDR2 is SYDVKM. The CDR3 runs 13 residues. V gave up 4 bases and J gave up 3 bases, with 8 bases separating them. The DNA of the CDR3 is TGTGCCAGCAGTTCCCCGGGAACAGATACGCAGTATTTT. Translation gives CASSSPGTDTQYF.

The chain recombines TRBV6-9 with TRBJ2-7; D uncertain. The length of the CDR3 is 10 residues. CDR1 is MNHGY and CDR2 is SVAAGI in the germline V gene. The V end lost 11 bases, the J end lost 4 bases, and 9 bases lay between the germline ends. The CDR3 DNA reads TGTGCCGGCCTCCGGTACGAGCAGTACTTC. This codes for CAGLRYEQYF.

A few counts support this clone. CDR3 nucleotides: TGTGCCAGCAGCCAGGGTAAGGAGCAGTACTTC. Its translation: CASSQGKEQYF. This chain connects TRBV4-2 to TRBJ2-7; no clear D gene. V lost 3 bases, J lost 7 bases, and 7 bases lay in between. The CDR3 is 11 amino acids. Per the germline V gene, CDR1 is LGHNA and CDR2 is YNFKEQ.

This rearrangement joins TRBV6-6 to TRBJ2-3; no reliable D call. CDR3 length equals 15 residues. Germline V lookup: CDR1 MNHNY, CDR2 SVGAGI (reference sequence). The V gene lost 5 bases and the J gene lost 5 bases, with 17 bases spanning the gap. The CDR3 nucleotides are TGTGCCAGCAGTGTCGGACCATGGCTGGGAGATACGCAGTATTTT. This sequence encodes CASSVGPWLGDTQYF.

The V and J genes are TRBV7-8 and TRBJ2-7; D assignment may be TRBD1 or TRBD2 (5 bases each). Trimming shortened V by 0 bases and J by 1 base, and 10 bases separated the two germline ends. The CDR3 has 15 residues. Germline CDR1 and CDR2: SGHVS and FQNEAQ. The CDR3 region is CASSLAGRLSYEQYF. For the CDR3, the DNA is TGTGCCAGCAGCTTAGCGGGACGGTTATCCTACGAGCAGTACTTC.

The chain is built from TRBV7-2 and TRBJ2-7; D may be TRBD1 (5 bases). V shed 1 base and J shed 5 bases, with 18 bases lying between them. Germline V gene lookup returns CDR1 SGHTA and CDR2 FQGNSA. The CDR3 extends over 16 amino acids. CDR3 in amino acids: CASSLGWGVGHHEQYF. CDR3 DNA: TGTGCCAGCAGCTTAGGTTGGGGCGTCGGTCATCACGAGCAGTACTTC.

The chain has TRBV5-4 and TRBJ1-2, with 7 bases matching TRBD1. Germline CDR1 SGHNT, CDR2 YYREEE (reference sequence). This CDR3 has 16 amino acids. J lost 8 bases, V lost 0 bases, and 13 bases had no gene match. DNA for the CDR3: TGTGCCAGCAGCTTGGCCCGGCAGGGGGTGGAGCTCGGCTACACCTTC. It encodes CASSLARQGVELGYTF.

The genes are TRBV30 and TRBJ1-5; no clear D. Germline V gene sequence: CDR1 GTSNPN, CDR2 SVGIG (reference sequence). V was trimmed by 1 base and J by 0 bases, leaving 7 bases between them. This CDR3 is 14 amino acids long. This chain's CDR3 is CAWSGDDSNQPQHF. The CDR3 DNA reads as TGTGCCTGGAGTGGAGATGATAGCAATCAGCCCCAGCATTTT.

The rearrangement links TRBV5-1 to TRBJ2-1; D tentatively fits TRBD1 or TRBD2 (5 bases each). CDR1 and CDR2 (germline): SGHRS, YFSETQ. The CDR3 runs 12 residues. With 7 bases removed from V and 12 bases from J, the gap between germline ends came to 17 bases. CDR3 loop: CASRSEGQGQFF. CDR3 bases: TGCGCCAGCCGATCTGAGGGGCAGGGGCAGTTCTTC.

This clone appeared a few times. This sequence joins TRBV7-9 and TRBJ1-4; D uncertain. In germline, CDR1 is SEHNR, CDR2 FQNEAQ (reference sequence). Trimming cost V 3 bases and J 3 bases, with 5 bases left between them. The CDR3 spans 13 residues. CDR3 residues: CASSLDSNEKLFF. As DNA, the CDR3 is TGTGCCAGCAGCTTGGACTCTAATGAAAAACTGTTTTTT. The whole variable domain, remainder taken from reference TRBV7-9 and TRBJ1-4, is DTGVSQNPRHKITKRGQNVTFRCDPISEHNRLYWYRQTLGQGPEFLTYFQNEAQLEKSRLLSDRFSAERPKGSFSTLEIQRTEQGDSAMYLCASSLDSNEKLFFGSGTQLSVL.

The chain is built from TRBV19 and TRBJ1-5; 7 bases are shared with TRBD1. Germline lookup yields CDR1 LNHDA and CDR2 SQIVND (reference sequence). The CDR3 consists of 16 residues. V dropped 2 bases and J dropped 4; count of bases not matched to a gene: 8. The CDR3 protein is CASSISRQGMNQPQHF. The CDR3 coding sequence is TGTGCCAGTAGTATATCCCGACAGGGAATGAATCAGCCCCAGCATTTT. The full variable domain, rest sourced from reference TRBV19 and TRBJ1-5, is DGGITQSPKYLFRKEGQNVTLSCEQNLNHDAMYWYRQDPGQGLRLIYYSQIVNDFQKGDIAEGYSVSREKKESFPLTVTSAQKNPTAFYLCASSISRQGMNQPQHFGDGTRLSIL.

The chain uses TRBV28 and TRBJ2-7, with D perhaps being TRBD1 or TRBD2 (5 bases each). Germline lookup yields CDR1 MDHEN and CDR2 SYDVKM. Trimming cost V 5 bases and J 4 bases, with 12 bases left between them. The CDR3 is 13 amino acids. The CDR3 sequence: CASSRGRGYEQYF. The CDR3 nucleotides read TGTGCCAGCAGTCGGGGCAGAGGGTACGAGCAGTACTTC. The complete variable domain, with remaining parts taken from reference TRBV28 and TRBJ2-7, reads DVKVTQSSRYLVKRTGEKVFLECVQDMDHENMFWYRQDPGLGLRLIYFSYDVKMKEKGDIPEGYSVSREKKERFSLILESASTNQTSMYLCASSRGRGYEQYFGPGTRLTVT.

This CDR3 reads CASSIKPGTSGTDTQYF. Here the CDR3 DNA reads TGCGCCAGCAGCATAAAACCCGGGACTAGCGGCACAGATACGCAGTATTTT. V usage is TRBV5-1 and J usage is TRBJ2-3, with 10 bases lining up with TRBD2. The V segment lost 4 bases and the J segment 1 base; nucleotides outside the gene matches: 9. The CDR3 is 17 residues long. Per germline, CDR1 SGHRS and CDR2 YFSETQ. Combining the CDR3 with reference TRBV5-1 and TRBJ2-3 gives the whole variable domain KAGVTQTPRYLIKTRGQQVTLSCSPISGHRSVSWYQQTPGQGLQFLFEYFSETQRNKGNFPGRFSGRQFSNSRSEMNVSTLELGDSALYLCASSIKPGTSGTDTQYFGPGTRLTVL.

The CDR3 sequence is CASSLVGGGNSPLHF. CDR3 in DNA: TGTGCCAGCAGCTTAGTCGGGGGGGGAAATTCACCCCTCCACTTT. The chain combines TRBV7-9 with TRBJ1-6; D is perhaps TRBD1 (5 bases). Trimming removed 1 base from V and 7 bases from J, with 11 bases in between. Germline V gene data show CDR1 as SEHNR and CDR2 as FQNEAQ (reference sequence). The length of the CDR3 is 15 residues.

This clone appeared a single time. The chain joins TRBV28 to TRBJ1-5; possibly TRBD1 for D (6 bases). Germline lookup yields CDR1 MDHEN and CDR2 SYDVKM. This CDR3 has 16 amino acids. V dropped 0 bases and J dropped 0 bases, with 9 bases sitting between them. CDR3 nucleotide sequence: TGTGCCAGCAGTTTATGGGGGGGCAGTAGCAATCAGCCCCAGCATTTT. Residues: CASSLWGGSSNQPQHF.

V is TRBV29-1 and J is TRBJ2-1; 10 nucleotides line up with TRBD2. CDR3 length: 16 amino acids. Germline CDR1 reads SQVTM; CDR2 reads ANQGSEA. With V trimmed by 6 bases and J by 1 base, 9 bases remained unmatched. The CDR3 sequence: CSVLGTSDLSYNEQFF. CDR3 DNA sequence: TGCAGCGTACTTGGGACTAGCGATCTTTCCTACAATGAGCAGTTCTTC.

The V gene is TRBV14, the J gene TRBJ2-4; the D call may be TRBD1 or TRBD2 (6 bases each). The V and J ends lost 4 bases and 8 bases respectively, with 18 bases between them. Germline CDR1 is SGHDN and CDR2 is FVKESK. The CDR3 is made up of 15 amino acids. CDR3 loop: CASSRSGAWGDIQYF. CDR3 nucleotide sequence: TGTGCCAGCAGCCGATCAGGGGCGTGGGGGGACATTCAGTACTTC.